The rows below give T cell receptor beta chains drawn from one sample of a study of T-cell reconstitution after alpha-beta-depleted transplantation in children. MiXCR, applied by TCRdb to the PCR reads, yields one record per CDR3 protein. Here the sample spans around 500,000 distinct CDR3 sequences, more than 20% being singletons. The input for sequencing was PBMCs, mostly from graft donor cells, taken 360 days after TCRalphabeta/CD19-depleted stem cell transplant. All receptors come from a boy in the first two years of life who had a stem cell transplant for acute myeloid leukemia, so the T cells may come from the graft donor. CDR3s include the opening cysteine and the closing phenylalanine or tryptophan. The D gene is left open where the match is weak. Rows give clone size only sometimes, using once, few, many, or a class for an expanded clone.

clone_size d_call j_call v_call cdr3_aa cdr3_nt
NA TRBD1 TRBJ1-1 TRBV5-1 CASSLRDRGQNTEAFF TGCGCCAGCAGCCTTAGGGACAGGGGGCAGAACACTGAAGCTTTCTTT
NA NA TRBJ2-2 TRBV6-1 CASNRKGSTGELFF TGTGCCAGCAACAGGAAGGGGAGCACCGGGGAGCTGTTTTTT
few TRBD1 TRBJ1-5 TRBV15 CATSRDYGPDRGLQPQHF TGTGCCACCAGCAGAGATTACGGCCCGGACAGGGGTTTGCAGCCCCAGCATTTT
NA NA TRBJ2-2 TRBV6-6 CASSYRGAGELFF TGTGCCAGCAGTTACCGTGGGGCCGGGGAGCTGTTTTTT
many NA TRBJ2-3 TRBV20-1 CSASGQGVADTQYF TGCAGTGCTAGCGGGCAGGGAGTGGCAGATACGCAGTATTTT
few NA TRBJ2-1 TRBV4-2 CASSQDAGAGEQFF TGTGCCAGCAGCCAAGATGCGGGGGCAGGTGAGCAGTTCTTC
many NA TRBJ1-1 TRBV6-6 CASRAPTASNTEAFF TGTGCCAGCAGGGCCCCCACTGCGTCGAACACTGAAGCTTTCTTT
many NA TRBJ1-4 TRBV6-5 CASSFLDPRIGAAKLFF TGTGCCAGCAGTTTTCTCGATCCACGGATAGGGGCGGCAAAACTGTTTTTT
few NA TRBJ2-2 TRBV12-3/TRBV12-4 CASRRDRVDTGELFF TGTGCCAGCAGACGCGACCGGGTCGACACCGGGGAGCTGTTTTTT
NA TRBD1 TRBJ2-7 TRBV7-2 CASSQQGLRYEQYF TGTGCCAGCAGCCAACAGGGGTTACGCTACGAGCAGTACTTC
NA NA TRBJ1-1 TRBV5-1 CASSLQQQGRDTEAFF TGCGCCAGCAGCTTACAACAACAGGGAAGGGACACTGAAGCTTTCTTT
many NA TRBJ2-2 TRBV20-1 CSARWLAPGELFF TGCAGTGCTAGGTGGCTAGCCCCCGGGGAGCTGTTTTTT
NA NA TRBJ2-7 TRBV15 CATSRDLRPRGSYEQYF TGTGCCACCAGCAGAGATCTCCGACCCCGTGGCTCCTACGAGCAGTACTTC
many TRBD2 TRBJ2-3 TRBV3-1 CASSQGLGTQYF TGTGCCAGCAGTCAAGGACTAGGTACGCAGTATTTT
few NA TRBJ2-1 TRBV29-1 CSVDGFSYNEQFF TGCAGCGTTGACGGATTCTCCTACAATGAGCAGTTCTTC
many NA TRBJ2-2 TRBV28 CASSSWTAYTGELFF TGTGCCAGCAGTTCCTGGACGGCCTACACCGGGGAGCTGTTTTTT
NA NA TRBJ1-4 TRBV20-1 CSASTIDEKLFF TGCAGTGCCTCTACAATAGATGAAAAACTGTTTTTT
NA TRBD2 TRBJ2-1 TRBV6-5 CASSTRLAGGPEQFF TGTGCCAGCAGTACTCGACTAGCGGGGGGGCCCGAGCAGTTCTTC
NA TRBD2 TRBJ2-1 TRBV9 CASSVDRLAGYNEQFF TGTGCCAGCAGCGTAGACAGACTAGCGGGGTACAATGAGCAGTTCTTC
many NA TRBJ2-1 TRBV30 CAWFRPNEQFF TGTGCCTGGTTCCGGCCCAATGAGCAGTTCTTC
NA TRBD1 TRBJ2-7 TRBV30 CAWSVPLGQDYEQYF TGTGCCTGGAGCGTACCCTTAGGACAGGACTACGAGCAGTACTTC
few NA TRBJ2-4 TRBV12-3/TRBV12-4 CASSLGGLNIQYF TGTGCCAGCAGCTTAGGGGGGCTAAACATTCAGTACTTC
many NA TRBJ1-5 TRBV20-1 CSASLGQPQHF TGCAGTGCTAGTTTGGGTCAGCCCCAGCATTTT
NA NA TRBJ2-1 TRBV7-8 CASSLGATHNEQFF TGTGCCAGCAGCCTCGGGGCGACCCACAATGAGCAGTTCTTC
many NA TRBJ1-2 TRBV12-3/TRBV12-4 CASSPPLGGEGGYGYTF TGTGCCAGCAGTCCTCCCCTGGGGGGGGAAGGAGGCTATGGCTACACCTTC
NA TRBD2 TRBJ2-5 TRBV6-5 CASSYSELAGEETQYF TGTGCCAGCAGTTACTCCGAACTAGCGGGGGAAGAGACCCAGTACTTC
many TRBD1 TRBJ2-7 TRBV27 CASRDVGTALSYEQYF TGTGCCAGCCGCGATGTGGGGACAGCTTTGTCCTACGAGCAGTACTTC
many NA TRBJ2-5 TRBV11-2 CASSLVGGDQETQYF TGTGCCAGCAGCTTAGTGGGGGGTGACCAAGAGACCCAGTACTTC
NA TRBD1 TRBJ1-6 TRBV20-1 CSAYTSGTGVSRLPLHF TGCAGTGCTTACACATCCGGGACAGGGGTTTCTCGGCTTCCCCTCCACTTT
NA NA TRBJ2-3 TRBV12-3/TRBV12-4 CASSFRIDTQYF TGTGCCAGCAGTTTTAGGATAGATACGCAGTATTTT
NA NA TRBJ1-5 TRBV12-3/TRBV12-4 CASSLRQADQPQHF TGTGCCAGCAGCCTCCGACAGGCCGATCAGCCCCAGCATTTT
NA NA TRBJ2-2 TRBV5-1 CASSFAKSTGELFF TGCGCCAGCAGCTTCGCAAAATCGACCGGGGAGCTGTTTTTT
NA NA TRBJ1-2 TRBV5-1 CASSGYDSNGGYTF TGCGCCAGCAGCGGGTATGATTCGAACGGGGGCTACACCTTC
once TRBD1 TRBJ2-4 TRBV28 CASSFEGTGGTIQYF TGTGCCAGCAGTTTCGAAGGGACAGGGGGAACCATTCAGTACTTC
once TRBD1 TRBJ2-1 TRBV6-5 CASSYRTGRINEQFF TGTGCCAGCAGTTACAGGACAGGGCGGATCAATGAGCAGTTCTTC
few NA TRBJ1-5 TRBV6-1 CASRGPLRNQPQHF TGTGCCAGCCGTGGGCCCCTCCGTAATCAGCCCCAGCATTTT
NA NA TRBJ2-2 TRBV12-3/TRBV12-4 CASSLGMDTGELFF TGTGCCAGCAGTTTAGGAATGGACACCGGGGAGCTGTTTTTT
NA TRBD1 TRBJ2-4 TRBV20-1 CSARRQGGVQYF TGCAGTGCTAGGAGACAGGGGGGCGTTCAGTACTTC
few NA TRBJ1-2 TRBV7-9 CASSFGQRDGYTF TGTGCCAGCAGCTTCGGACAGCGAGATGGCTACACCTTC
many NA TRBJ2-5 TRBV5-1 CASSLDSGTRETQYF TGCGCCAGCAGCTTAGACTCCGGGACGCGGGAGACCCAGTACTTC
many TRBD1 TRBJ2-1 TRBV29-1 CSGDRGDNEQFF TGCAGCGGGGACAGGGGGGACAATGAGCAGTTCTTC